The present entry profiles one T cell receptor beta chain with its context. Its antigen remains unidentified. This specimen comes from a study of blood T cell dynamics during melanoma immunotherapy. The study, taken as a whole, reports: At W3, later disease-control patients showed bifurcated PBMC repertoire changes, unlike progressors.

The CDR3 is 13 amino acids. V was trimmed by 5 bases and J by 1 base, leaving 8 bases between them. Germline V gene data show CDR1 as MNHNS and CDR2 as SASEGT. Time point in this sample: week 3, after first cycle of checkpoint inhibitor. DNA loading was fixed at approximately 350 ng for all bulk PBMC samples. Some clones are missing from TCRdb's copy, which holds only in-frame ones; the method was immunoSEQ multiplex PCR. Counted here are about 12,000 clones, roughly 88% occurring once; the ten biggest clones make up less than 5%. This TCR derives from a human donor with melanoma. The source was blood, collected from a patient treated with checkpoint blockade. The chain carries TRBV6-1 and TRBJ1-1, with D uncertain. The CDR3 DNA sequence: TGTGCCAGCAGTTTTACCCGGAACACTGAAGCTTTCTTT. It translates to CASSFTRNTEAFF.